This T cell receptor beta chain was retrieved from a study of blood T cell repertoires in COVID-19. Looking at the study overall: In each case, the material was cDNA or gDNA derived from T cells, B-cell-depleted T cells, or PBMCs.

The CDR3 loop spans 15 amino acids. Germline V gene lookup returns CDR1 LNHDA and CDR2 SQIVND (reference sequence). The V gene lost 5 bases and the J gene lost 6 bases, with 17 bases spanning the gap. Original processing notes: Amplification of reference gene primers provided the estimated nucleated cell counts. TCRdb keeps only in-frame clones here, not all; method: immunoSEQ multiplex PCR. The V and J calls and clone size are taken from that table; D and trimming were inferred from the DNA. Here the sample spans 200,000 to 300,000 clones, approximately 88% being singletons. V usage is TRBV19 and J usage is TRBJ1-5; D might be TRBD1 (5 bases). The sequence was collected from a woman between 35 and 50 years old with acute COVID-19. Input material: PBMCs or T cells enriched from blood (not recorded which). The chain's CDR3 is CASSPTGGTFQPQHF. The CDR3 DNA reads TGTGCCAGTAGTCCCACGGGGGGGACGTTTCAGCCCCAGCATTTT.